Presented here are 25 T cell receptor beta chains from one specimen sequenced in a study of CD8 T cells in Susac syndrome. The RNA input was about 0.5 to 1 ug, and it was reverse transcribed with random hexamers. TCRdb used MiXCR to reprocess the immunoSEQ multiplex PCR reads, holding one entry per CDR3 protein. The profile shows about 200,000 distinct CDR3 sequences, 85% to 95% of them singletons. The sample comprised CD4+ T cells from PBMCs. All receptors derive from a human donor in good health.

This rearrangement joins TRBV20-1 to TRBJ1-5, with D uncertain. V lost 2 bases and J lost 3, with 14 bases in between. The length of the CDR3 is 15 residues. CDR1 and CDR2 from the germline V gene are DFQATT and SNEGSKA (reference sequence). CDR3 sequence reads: CSARTGRSLNQPQHF. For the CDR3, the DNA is TGCAGTGCTAGAACTGGGAGGTCCCTCAATCAGCCCCAGCATTTT.

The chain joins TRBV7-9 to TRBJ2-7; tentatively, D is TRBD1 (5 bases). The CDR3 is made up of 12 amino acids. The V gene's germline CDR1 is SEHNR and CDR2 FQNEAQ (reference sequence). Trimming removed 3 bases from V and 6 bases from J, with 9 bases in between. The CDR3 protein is CASSFRGGEQYV. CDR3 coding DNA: TGTGCCAGCAGCTTTAGGGGTGGCGAGCAGTACGTC.

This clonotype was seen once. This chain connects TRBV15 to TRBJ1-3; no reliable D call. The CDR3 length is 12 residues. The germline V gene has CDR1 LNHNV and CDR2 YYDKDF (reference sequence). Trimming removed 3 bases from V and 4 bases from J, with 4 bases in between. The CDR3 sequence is CATSSLGNTIYF. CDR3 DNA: TGTGCCACCAGCAGTCTCGGAAACACCATATATTTT.

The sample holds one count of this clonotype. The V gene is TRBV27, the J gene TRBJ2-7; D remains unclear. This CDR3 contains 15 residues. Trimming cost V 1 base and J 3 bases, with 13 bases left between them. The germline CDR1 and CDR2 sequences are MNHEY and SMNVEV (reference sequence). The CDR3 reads CASSLYVRNNYEQYF. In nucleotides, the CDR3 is TGTGCCAGCAGTTTATACGTGAGAAACAACTACGAGCAGTACTTC.

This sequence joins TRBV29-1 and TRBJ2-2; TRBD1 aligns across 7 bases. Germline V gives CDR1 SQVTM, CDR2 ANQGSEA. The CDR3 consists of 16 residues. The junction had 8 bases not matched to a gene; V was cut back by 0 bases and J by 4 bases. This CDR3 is CSVEEAQGVFTGELFF. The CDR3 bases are TGCAGCGTTGAAGAAGCCCAGGGGGTTTTCACCGGGGAGCTGTTTTTT.

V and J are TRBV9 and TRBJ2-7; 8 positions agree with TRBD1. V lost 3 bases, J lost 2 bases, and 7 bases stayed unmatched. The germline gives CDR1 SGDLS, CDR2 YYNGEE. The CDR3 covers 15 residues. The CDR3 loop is CASSGRGDRTYEQYV. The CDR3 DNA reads TGTGCCAGCAGCGGTAGGGGGGACAGGACCTACGAGCAGTACGTC.

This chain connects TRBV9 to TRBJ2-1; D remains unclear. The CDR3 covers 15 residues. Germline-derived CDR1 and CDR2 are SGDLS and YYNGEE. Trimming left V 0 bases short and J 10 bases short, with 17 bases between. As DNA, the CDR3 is TGTGCCAGCAGCGTAGATCGTGTGCCAAATCGGGAGCAGTTCTTC. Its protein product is CASSVDRVPNREQFF.

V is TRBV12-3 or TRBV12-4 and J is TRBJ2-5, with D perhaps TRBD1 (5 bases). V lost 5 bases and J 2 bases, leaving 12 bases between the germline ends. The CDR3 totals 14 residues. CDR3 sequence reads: CASSPAGKQETQYF. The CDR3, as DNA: TGTGCCAGCAGTCCAGCAGGGAAGCAAGAGACCCAGTACTTC.

The chain's CDR3 is CSVVRESTDTQYF. CDR3 nucleotides: TGCAGCGTTGTCAGGGAGAGCACAGATACGCAGTATTTT. The V and J genes are TRBV29-1 and TRBJ2-3; either TRBD1 or TRBD2 may fit D (5 bases each). V gave up 4 bases and J gave up 0 bases, with 8 bases separating them. Germline values: CDR1 SQVTM, CDR2 ANQGSEA. This CDR3 region has 13 residues.

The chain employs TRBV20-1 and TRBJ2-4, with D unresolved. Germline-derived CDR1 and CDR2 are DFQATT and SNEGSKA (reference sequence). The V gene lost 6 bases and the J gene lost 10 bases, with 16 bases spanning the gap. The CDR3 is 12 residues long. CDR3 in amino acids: CSAYWGTPIQYF. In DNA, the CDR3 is TGCAGTGCCTATTGGGGAACCCCAATTCAGTACTTC.

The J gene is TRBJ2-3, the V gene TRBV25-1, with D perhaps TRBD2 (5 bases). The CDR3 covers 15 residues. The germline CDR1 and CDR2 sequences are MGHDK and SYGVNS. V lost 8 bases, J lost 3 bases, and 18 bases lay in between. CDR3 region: CASGMNLAGTDTQYF. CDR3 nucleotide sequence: TGTGCCAGCGGAATGAATCTGGCGGGTACAGATACGCAGTATTTT.

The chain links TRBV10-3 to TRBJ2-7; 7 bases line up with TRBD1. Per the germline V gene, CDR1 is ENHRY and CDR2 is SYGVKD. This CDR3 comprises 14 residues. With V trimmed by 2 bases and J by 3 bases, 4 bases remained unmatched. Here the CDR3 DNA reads TGTGCCATCAGTGAGGGAGGACAGGACTACGAGCAGTACGTC. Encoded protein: CAISEGGQDYEQYV.

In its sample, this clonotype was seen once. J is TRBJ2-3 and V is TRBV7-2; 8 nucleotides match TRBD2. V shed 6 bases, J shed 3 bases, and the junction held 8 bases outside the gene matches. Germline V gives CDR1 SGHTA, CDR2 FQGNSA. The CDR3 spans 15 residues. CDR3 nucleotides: TGTGCCAGCAGATCCAAGCGGGAGAGTACAGATACGCAGTATTTT. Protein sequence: CASRSKRESTDTQYF. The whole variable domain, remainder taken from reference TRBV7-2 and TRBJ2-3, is GAGVSQSPSNKVTEKGKDVELRCDPISGHTALYWYRQSLGQGLEFLIYFQGNSAPDKSGLPSDRFSAERTGGSVSTLTIQRTQQEDSAVYLCASRSKRESTDTQYFGPGTRLTVL.

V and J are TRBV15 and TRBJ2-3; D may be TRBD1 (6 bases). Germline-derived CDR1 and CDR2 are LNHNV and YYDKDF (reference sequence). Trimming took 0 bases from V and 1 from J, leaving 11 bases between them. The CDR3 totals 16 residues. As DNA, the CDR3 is TGTGCCACCAGCAGAGATGGGGGCGAGGGCACAGATACGCAGTATTTT. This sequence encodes CATSRDGGEGTDTQYF.

The CDR3 here is CASSQGGRERRGKLFF. The CDR3 nucleotides read TGCGCCAGCAGCCAAGGGGGGAGGGAGCGACGTGGGAAACTGTTTTTT. The rearrangement links TRBV4-1 to TRBJ1-4, with D perhaps TRBD1 (5 bases). Germline V CDR1 and CDR2: MGHRA, YSYEKL. The CDR3 runs to 16 residues. Trimming removed 1 base at V and 11 bases at J, with 20 bases between.

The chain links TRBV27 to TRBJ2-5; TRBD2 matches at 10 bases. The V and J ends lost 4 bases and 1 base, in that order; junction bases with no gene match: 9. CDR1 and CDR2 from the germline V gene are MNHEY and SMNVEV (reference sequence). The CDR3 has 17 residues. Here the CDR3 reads CASSSRGVAGGQETQYF. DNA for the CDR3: TGTGCCAGCAGTTCCCGAGGGGTAGCGGGAGGCCAAGAGACCCAGTACTTC.

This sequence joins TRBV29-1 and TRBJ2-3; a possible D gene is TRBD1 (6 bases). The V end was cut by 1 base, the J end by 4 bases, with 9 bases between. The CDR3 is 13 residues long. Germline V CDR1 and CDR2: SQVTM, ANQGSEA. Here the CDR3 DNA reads TGCAGCGTTGAAGGGACAGCCGCAGATACGCAGTATTTT. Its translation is CSVEGTAADTQYF.

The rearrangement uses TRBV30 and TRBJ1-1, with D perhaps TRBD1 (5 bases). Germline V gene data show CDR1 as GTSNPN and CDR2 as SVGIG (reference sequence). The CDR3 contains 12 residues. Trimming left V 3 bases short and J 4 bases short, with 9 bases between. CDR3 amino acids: CAWSGGATEAFF. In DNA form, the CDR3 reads TGTGCCTGGAGCGGGGGAGCCACTGAAGCTTTCTTT.

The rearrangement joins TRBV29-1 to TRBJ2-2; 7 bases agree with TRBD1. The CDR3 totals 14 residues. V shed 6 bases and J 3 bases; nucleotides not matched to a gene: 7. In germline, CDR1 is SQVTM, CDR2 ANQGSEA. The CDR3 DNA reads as TGCAGCGTCGAGACGGGACAGCACACCGGGGAGCTGTTTTTT. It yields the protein CSVETGQHTGELFF.

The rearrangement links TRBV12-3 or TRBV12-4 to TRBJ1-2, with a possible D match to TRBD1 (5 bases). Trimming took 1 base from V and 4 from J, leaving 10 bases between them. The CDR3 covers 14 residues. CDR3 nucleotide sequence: TGTGCCAGCAGTTTAGGAAGGGGAAGCTATGGCTACACCTTC. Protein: CASSLGRGSYGYTF.

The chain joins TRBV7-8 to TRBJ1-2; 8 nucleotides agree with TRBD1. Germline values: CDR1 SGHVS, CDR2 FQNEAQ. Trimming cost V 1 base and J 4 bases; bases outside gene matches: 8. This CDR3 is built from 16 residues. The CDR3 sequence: CASSLESGQATYGYTF. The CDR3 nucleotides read TGTGCCAGCAGCTTAGAGTCGGGACAGGCCACCTATGGCTACACCTTC.

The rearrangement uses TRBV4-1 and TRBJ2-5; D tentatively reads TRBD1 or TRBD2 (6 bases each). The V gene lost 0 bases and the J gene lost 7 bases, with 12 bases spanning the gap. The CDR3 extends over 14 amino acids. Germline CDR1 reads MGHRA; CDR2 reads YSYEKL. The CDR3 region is CASSQDQTGATQYF. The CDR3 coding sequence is TGCGCCAGCAGCCAAGACCAGACGGGGGCGACCCAGTACTTC.

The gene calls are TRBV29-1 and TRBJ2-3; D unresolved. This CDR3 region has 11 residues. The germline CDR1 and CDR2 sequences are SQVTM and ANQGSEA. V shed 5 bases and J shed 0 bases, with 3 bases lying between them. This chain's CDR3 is CSVRSTDTQYF. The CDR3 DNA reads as TGCAGCGTTCGTAGCACAGATACGCAGTATTTT.

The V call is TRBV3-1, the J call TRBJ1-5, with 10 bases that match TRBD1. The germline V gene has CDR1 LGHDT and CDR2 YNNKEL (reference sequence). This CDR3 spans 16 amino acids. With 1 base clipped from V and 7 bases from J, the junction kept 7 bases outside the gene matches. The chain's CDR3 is CASSQGGPGQGQPQHF. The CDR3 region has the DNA TGTGCCAGCAGCCAAGGTGGGCCGGGACAGGGGCAGCCCCAGCATTTT.

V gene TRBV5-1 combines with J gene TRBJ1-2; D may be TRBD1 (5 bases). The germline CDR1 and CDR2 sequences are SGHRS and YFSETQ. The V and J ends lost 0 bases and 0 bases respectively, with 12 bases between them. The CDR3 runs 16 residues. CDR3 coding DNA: TGCGCCAGCAGCTTGGGCAGGGCAGCAGCTAACTATGGCTACACCTTC. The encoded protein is CASSLGRAAANYGYTF.